What follows are 29 T cell receptor beta chains derived from one specimen sequenced in a study of cytomegalovirus exposure and HLA in healthy donors. PCR involved 60 Vbeta and 13 Jbeta primers. Profiled with immunoSEQ multiplex PCR; TCRdb holds only in-frame clones, not every one. The sample yields roughly 180,000 clones, about 68% seen once. Sample: PBMCs. These receptors were taken from a female donor in good health and CMV-seronegative.

The chain couples TRBV9 to TRBJ2-6; tentatively, D is TRBD2 (6 bases). This CDR3 contains 20 residues. The V gene lost 4 bases and the J gene lost 0 bases, with 23 bases spanning the gap. CDR1 is SGDLS and CDR2 is YYNGEE in the germline V gene. This chain's CDR3 is CASSNRERLIWSSGANVLTF. In DNA, the CDR3 is TGTGCCAGCAGCAACCGGGAGAGGCTAATTTGGAGCTCTGGGGCCAACGTCCTGACTTTC.

A few counts support this clone. The chain recombines TRBV4-3 with TRBJ2-3; 12 nucleotides align to TRBD2. CDR3 length: 21 residues. In germline, CDR1 is LGHNA, CDR2 YSLEER. Trimming took 0 bases from V and 2 from J; bases not matched to a gene: 15. The CDR3 region has the DNA TGCGCCAGCAGCCAAGATGCACAGACTAGCGGGAGCGGGTGGTACACAGATACGCAGTATTTT. As protein: CASSQDAQTSGSGWYTDTQYF.

This rearrangement joins TRBV30 to TRBJ1-5, with 7 bases fitting TRBD1. With V trimmed by 0 bases and J by 7 bases, 6 bases remained unmatched. The germline CDR1 and CDR2 sequences are GTSNPN and SVGIG (reference sequence). The CDR3 sequence is 14 residues long. Here the CDR3 reads CAWSVGGLEQPQHF. For the CDR3, the DNA is TGTGCCTGGAGTGTAGGGGGCCTAGAACAGCCCCAGCATTTT.

The chain uses TRBV4-2 and TRBJ2-5, with a tentative D call TRBD1 (6 bases). Per the germline V gene, CDR1 is LGHNA and CDR2 is YNFKEQ. The CDR3 consists of 18 residues. V was trimmed by 4 bases and J by 2 bases, leaving 23 bases between them. The CDR3: CASSLVSTGAGGQETQYF. The CDR3 DNA is TGTGCCAGCAGCCTAGTATCGACAGGCGCCGGCGGACAAGAGACCCAGTACTTC.

This chain uses TRBV29-1 with TRBJ1-3; D is uncertain. V lost 3 bases to trimming and J lost 4 bases, with 10 bases between them. The germline CDR1 and CDR2 sequences are SQVTM and ANQGSEA. CDR3 length: 13 residues. The CDR3 nucleotides are TGCAGCGTTGATGTAGGGAGAGGAAACACCATATATTTT. Protein: CSVDVGRGNTIYF.

This chain joins TRBV4-1 and TRBJ2-3, with 8 bases identical to TRBD2. The junction had 9 bases not matched to a gene; V was cut back by 1 base and J by 0 bases. The CDR3 runs to 18 residues. Germline V gives CDR1 MGHRA, CDR2 YSYEKL. The CDR3 DNA reads as TGCGCCAGCAGCCAAGCGGGGTTTTCGGGAGGGAGCACAGATACGCAGTATTTT. Translating it yields CASSQAGFSGGSTDTQYF.

The V and J genes are TRBV13 and TRBJ2-5; D might be TRBD2 (7 bases). The J call is uncertain, as TRBJ2-7 better fits the DNA end. The germline V gene has CDR1 PRHDT and CDR2 FYEKMQ (reference sequence). This CDR3 comprises 15 residues. CDR3 loop: CASSLGRGASYEQYF. CDR3 in DNA: TGTGCCAGCAGCTTAGGCCGGGGGGCCTCCTACGAGCAGTACTTC.

The chain carries TRBV19 and TRBJ1-5; weak D call: TRBD1 (6 bases). Germline values: CDR1 LNHDA, CDR2 SQIVND (reference sequence). There are 15 residues in the CDR3. Trimming left V 3 bases short and J 4 bases short, with 13 bases between. Here the CDR3 DNA reads TGTGCCAGTAGTATGAACAGGGAGCGGAATCAGCCCCAGCATTTT. Translated: CASSMNRERNQPQHF.

The chain joins TRBV6-6 to TRBJ1-1; TRBD1 is a possible D gene (6 bases). The CDR3 sequence is 14 residues long. V gave up 2 bases and J gave up 6 bases, with 13 bases separating them. Germline V gives CDR1 MNHNY, CDR2 SVGAGI (reference sequence). CDR3 in amino acids: CASSYAGGSAEAFF. Written as DNA, the CDR3 is TGTGCCAGCAGTTACGCGGGGGGCTCGGCTGAAGCTTTCTTT.

The chain recombines TRBV28 with TRBJ2-2, with a possible D match to TRBD2 (6 bases). With 3 bases removed from V and 6 bases from J, the gap between germline ends came to 17 bases. The CDR3 spans 16 residues. Germline CDR1 and CDR2: MDHEN and SYDVKM. The CDR3 reads CASSLEGRGRPGELFF. The CDR3 DNA sequence: TGTGCCAGCAGTTTGGAGGGGAGAGGGAGACCCGGGGAGCTGTTTTTT.

Notes on this clone: Other nucleotide sequences in the sample specify the same CDR3. This chain joins TRBV7-2 and TRBJ1-5, with a weak D call TRBD1 (6 bases). The CDR3 is 16 amino acids. Germline lookup yields CDR1 SGHTA and CDR2 FQGNSA. The germline V and J ends were trimmed by 2 bases and 2 bases, with 13 bases remaining between them. The CDR3 DNA sequence: TGTGCCAGCAGCTTAACAGGGAGTGGTGGCAATCAGCCCCAGCATTTT. This sequence encodes CASSLTGSGGNQPQHF.

V usage is TRBV28 and J usage is TRBJ2-5, with 14 bases aligning to TRBD2. V gave up 4 bases and J gave up 10 bases; unmatched junction bases: 8. The CDR3 contains 15 residues. Germline CDR1 and CDR2: MDHEN and SYDVKM. CDR3 DNA sequence: TGTGCCAGCAGTTCTGGGACTAGCGGGAGAGGGGACCAGTACTTC. Protein: CASSSGTSGRGDQYF.

The count of this clone is one. The identical CDR3 is also encoded by other nucleotide sequences in the sample. This rearrangement joins TRBV5-1 to TRBJ2-1; 11 bases match TRBD2. The CDR3 runs 17 residues. Germline CDR1 and CDR2: SGHRS and YFSETQ. V shed 4 bases and J 0 bases; nucleotides not matched to a gene: 6. The CDR3 nucleotides read TGCGCCAGCAGCCCTGGGACTAGCGGTAGCTCCTACAATGAGCAGTTCTTC. Its protein is CASSPGTSGSSYNEQFF.

Relative to its sample, this clone is medium-sized. This chain joins TRBV6-5 and TRBJ2-2; TRBD2 might be the D (6 bases). CDR3 length: 15 residues. The V end lost 3 bases, the J end lost 3 bases, and 11 bases lay between the germline ends. Germline CDR1 and CDR2: MNHEY and SVGAGI. The CDR3: CASSYGRTHTGELFF. The CDR3 nucleotides are TGTGCCAGCAGTTATGGGAGGACGCACACCGGGGAGCTGTTTTTT.

The V gene is TRBV2, the J gene TRBJ1-5; 8 bases fit TRBD1. The germline gives CDR1 SNHLY, CDR2 FYNNEI. Trimming at V came to 8 bases and at J to 0 bases, leaving 6 bases not matched to a gene. This CDR3 is 15 amino acids long. The CDR3 DNA reads as TGTGCCAGCTCTGGACAGGGCTCTAGCAATCAGCCCCAGCATTTT. This gives the protein CASSGQGSSNQPQHF.

The rearrangement uses TRBV7-2 and TRBJ2-4; 9 bases map to TRBD1. Germline CDR1 and CDR2: SGHTA and FQGNSA. This CDR3 has 19 residues. The junction had 10 bases not matched to a gene; V was cut back by 1 base and J by 0 bases. Here the CDR3 DNA reads TGTGCCAGCAGCTTAGATCCCGGACAGGGGTCGGTAGCCAAAAACATTCAGTACTTC. Protein product: CASSLDPGQGSVAKNIQYF.

The table lists this clone with a few counts. V and J are TRBV7-9 and TRBJ2-1; 9 bases match TRBD1. V lost 5 bases to trimming and J lost 10 bases; unmatched junction nucleotides: 9. CDR1 is SEHNR and CDR2 is FQNEAQ in the germline V gene (reference sequence). The CDR3 spans 14 residues. CDR3 amino acids: CASSPRDREFEQFF. CDR3 in DNA: TGTGCCAGCAGCCCCCGGGACAGGGAGTTCGAGCAGTTCTTC.

This chain uses TRBV19 with TRBJ2-5, with 8 positions matching TRBD2. V was clipped by 3 bases and J by 2 bases; unmatched bases: 2. Germline V gene lookup returns CDR1 LNHDA and CDR2 SQIVND (reference sequence). The CDR3 totals 14 residues. The CDR3 DNA is TGTGCCAGTAGTATTCGGGGGGGACAAGAGACCCAGTACTTC. Its translation: CASSIRGGQETQYF.

This rearrangement joins TRBV9 to TRBJ1-6; 7 bases match TRBD1. V lost 4 bases to trimming and J lost 1 base; unmatched junction nucleotides: 5. The germline gives CDR1 SGDLS, CDR2 YYNGEE. The CDR3 is 16 residues long. The CDR3: CASSPTGKSYNSPLHF. The CDR3 region has the DNA TGTGCCAGCAGCCCGACAGGGAAGTCCTATAATTCACCCCTCCACTTT.

Only one count was recorded for this clone. V is TRBV10-3 and J is TRBJ1-2, with a possible D match to TRBD1 (5 bases). The CDR3 consists of 14 residues. V lost 8 bases, J lost 2 bases, and 15 bases lay in between. Germline CDR1 is ENHRY and CDR2 is SYGVKD. The CDR3 is CAIGLQEGNYGYTF. In DNA form, the CDR3 reads TGTGCCATCGGGTTACAGGAAGGGAACTATGGCTACACCTTC.

This clone has only a few counts. The chain is built from TRBV7-2 and TRBJ2-6; D remains ambiguous. The V gene lost 5 bases and the J gene lost 4 bases, with 9 bases spanning the gap. Germline CDR1 is SGHTA and CDR2 is FQGNSA. The CDR3 is 14 residues long. CDR3 loop: CASSPGGGANVLTF. CDR3 nucleotide sequence: TGTGCCAGCAGCCCTGGCGGCGGGGCCAACGTCCTGACTTTC.

V is TRBV19 and J is TRBJ2-5; D is perhaps TRBD1 (5 bases). Gene TRBJ2-7 matches the end of the DNA better, so the J call may be wrong. The length of the CDR3 is 14 residues. Germline values: CDR1 LNHDA, CDR2 SQIVND (reference sequence). Here the CDR3 reads CASSMVQGAYEQYF. Written as DNA, the CDR3 is TGTGCCAGTAGTATGGTCCAGGGCGCCTACGAGCAGTACTTC.

This rearrangement joins TRBV7-2 to TRBJ2-7; 11 bases are shared with TRBD2. V gave up 5 bases and J gave up 0 bases; unmatched junction bases: 9. The CDR3 length is 17 residues. Germline CDR1 reads SGHTA; CDR2 reads FQGNSA. CDR3 sequence: CASSPRTSGPSSYEQYF. The CDR3 DNA sequence: TGTGCCAGCAGCCCCCGGACTAGCGGGCCAAGCTCCTACGAGCAGTACTTC. Full variable domain (rest looked up from reference TRBV7-2 and TRBJ2-7): GAGVSQSPSNKVTEKGKDVELRCDPISGHTALYWYRQSLGQGLEFLIYFQGNSAPDKSGLPSDRFSAERTGGSVSTLTIQRTQQEDSAVYLCASSPRTSGPSSYEQYFGPGTRLTVT.

The chain is built from TRBV4-3 and TRBJ2-7; D is unresolved. The CDR3 is 14 amino acids. V was pared by 0 bases and J by 2 bases, with 8 bases between. The V gene's germline CDR1 is LGHNA and CDR2 YSLEER. The CDR3 loop reads CASSQDSNTYEQYF. CDR3 bases: TGCGCCAGCAGCCAAGATAGCAATACCTACGAGCAGTACTTC.

The CDR3 sequence: CASSLVGEGYEQYF. The CDR3 DNA reads TGTGCCAGCAGCTTAGTAGGGGAGGGGTACGAGCAGTACTTC. This chain uses TRBV7-2 with TRBJ2-7; 7 positions agree with TRBD2. Per the germline V gene, CDR1 is SGHTA and CDR2 is FQGNSA. The CDR3 is made up of 14 amino acids. The V and J ends lost 1 base and 4 bases, in that order; junction bases with no gene match: 4.

Remarks on this clone: One end of the junction varies from germline; a read error may be responsible. The V call is TRBV11-3, the J call TRBJ2-2; tentatively, D is TRBD2 (5 bases). There are 13 residues in the CDR3. Per germline, CDR1 SGHNT and CDR2 YENEEA. For the CDR3, the DNA is TGTGCCAGCAGCCAGACGTACACCGGGGAGCCGTTTTTT. Encoded protein: CASSQTYTGEPFF.

The V call is TRBV14, the J call TRBJ2-3, with 13 nucleotides matching TRBD2. V shed 4 bases and J 5 bases; nucleotides not matched to a gene: 6. This CDR3 contains 16 residues. Germline V gene sequence: CDR1 SGHDN, CDR2 FVKESK. CDR3 coding DNA: TGTGCCAGCAGCCTAGGACTAGCGGGGGTTAAAGATACGCAGTATTTT. Its protein product is CASSLGLAGVKDTQYF.

The chain is built from TRBV7-3 and TRBJ2-2; 9 nucleotides line up with TRBD2. This CDR3 spans 16 amino acids. With V trimmed by 4 bases and J by 5 bases, 8 bases remained unmatched. Germline CDR1 and CDR2: SGHTA and FQGTGA. CDR3 bases: TGTGCCAGCAGCTCCCTCGCGGGGGGGCTAACCGGGGAGCTGTTTTTT. Protein: CASSSLAGGLTGELFF. The complete variable domain, with remaining parts taken from reference TRBV7-3 and TRBJ2-2, reads GAGVSQTPSNKVTEKGKYVELRCDPISGHTALYWYRQSLGQGPEFLIYFQGTGAADDSGLPNDRFFAVRPEGSVSTLKIQRTERGDSAVYLCASSSLAGGLTGELFFGEGSRLTVL.

The chain couples TRBV7-8 to TRBJ1-1; possible D gene TRBD1, 6 bases. V was cut by 0 bases and J by 4 bases, with 18 bases left in between. The CDR3 extends over 17 amino acids. Per germline, CDR1 SGHVS and CDR2 FQNEAQ. The chain's CDR3 is CASSLARGAGRVTEAFF. The CDR3 DNA is TGTGCCAGCAGCTTAGCTCGGGGGGCAGGGCGGGTCACTGAAGCTTTCTTT.